This T cell receptor beta chain came from a study of radiotherapy plus CTLA-4 blockade in lung cancer (dated by TCRdb to the late 2010s). Study-wide context: Objective responses occurred in about 19% of enrolled patients, and around 29% achieved disease control. General study outcomes and caveats: Early dynamic changes in blood T cell clones, together with increased serum interferon-beta after radiation, were reported as the strongest predictors of response. TCR clones derived from tumors expanded in peripheral blood after treatment with radiotherapy and ipilimumab.

From the cysteine through the phenylalanine, the CDR3 covers 14 amino acids. Here the CDR3 DNA is all that survives: 42 bases in frame from base 1. In the germline V gene, CDR1 corresponds to KGHSH and CDR2 to LQKENI. V loses 6 bases, J loses 8 bases, and the germline ends lie 19 bases apart. The study tested focal radiation therapy combined with CTLA-4 blockade (ipilimumab) in patients with chemo-refractory metastatic non-small-cell lung cancer. The library was made by the immunoSEQ multiplex PCR assay. TCRdb took this table from immuneACCESS and kept in-frame rearrangements with V and J called. Such tables lack part of the clones; where checked against another copy, unresolved V genes explain under half of the gap, and the rest is unexplained. The sample table holds more than 90,000 clones, of which around 90% were seen once. Of the sample, 4.9% is held by the ten largest clones. As concerns this clone: What this receptor recognizes is not known. Base qualities were left out, and no much larger clone turns up one base away.

This material consisted of peripheral blood, taken from a patient treated with radiotherapy plus ipilimumab. The receptor comes from a human donor with non-small cell lung cancer that progressed on radiotherapy plus ipilimumab. The chain was built from TRBV18 and TRBJ1-2; no D gene call is confident. The DNA sequence reads TGTGCCAGCTCCCCCCGGGCCTTCCTCGGAGGCTACACCTTC. Its protein is CASSPRAFLGGYTF.